The present TCR beta chain was sequenced within a study of T cells expressing NK-cell markers. Study-wide background: Repertoire data for TCR beta were derived from sorted T cells (CD3+CD56+NKG2C+, CD3+CD56+NKG2C- and CD3+CD56-NKG2C+). In the group of eight sequenced donors, seven were HCMV-seropositive and one was seronegative. General study points: In a few donors, dominant clonotypes made up 28.3-60.1% of CD3+CD56-NKG2C+ cells.

Points on this clonotype: Its antigen is unknown.

For TCR beta, cDNA was produced by 5'RACE template switching with UMIs. TCRdb reprocessed the 5' RACE reads and keeps a single row for each CDR3 protein, giving no DNA. The ten top clones account for roughly 0.4%, within a sample of over 200,000 distinct CDR3 sequences. The CDR3 runs to 16 residues. The V gene's germline CDR1 is SGHTA and CDR2 FQGNSA. This sequence joins TRBV7-2 and TRBJ2-3; as DNA is missing, the TRBD2 call by TCRdb cannot be tested. The receptor comes from a man younger than 35 in good health. Sequencing input: blood T cells: a sorted CD56 or NKG2C T cell subset, CD4+ or CD8+ T cells, or bulk PBMC T cells (not recorded which). The CDR3 loop is CASSPPTSVPTDTQYF.